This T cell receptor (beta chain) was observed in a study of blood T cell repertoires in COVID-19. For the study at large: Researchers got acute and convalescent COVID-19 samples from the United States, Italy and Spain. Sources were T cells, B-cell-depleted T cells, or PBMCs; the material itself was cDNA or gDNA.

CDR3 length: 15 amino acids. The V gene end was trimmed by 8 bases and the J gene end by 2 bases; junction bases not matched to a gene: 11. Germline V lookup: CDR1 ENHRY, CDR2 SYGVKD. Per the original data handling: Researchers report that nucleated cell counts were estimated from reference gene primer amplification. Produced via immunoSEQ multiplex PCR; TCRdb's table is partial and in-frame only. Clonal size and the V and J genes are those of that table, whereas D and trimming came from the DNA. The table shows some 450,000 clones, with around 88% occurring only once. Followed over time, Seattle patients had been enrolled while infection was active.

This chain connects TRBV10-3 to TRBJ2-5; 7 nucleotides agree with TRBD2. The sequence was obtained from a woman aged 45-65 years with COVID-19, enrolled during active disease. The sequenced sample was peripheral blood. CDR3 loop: CAISITAGEQETQYF. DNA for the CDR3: TGTGCCATCTCGATCACGGCGGGGGAACAAGAGACCCAGTACTTC.